A selection of T cell receptor beta chains follows, all from one sample in a study of T cell clusters in autoimmune cytopenias. TCRdb re-called the multiplex PCR reads; every CDR3 protein appears as one record, without DNA. In total, the table holds approximately 12,000 distinct CDR3 sequences. These records were also assigned to another study, of T cell repertoires in aging, cancer and after chemotherapy.

Sequencing was performed on peripheral blood. The receptors were sampled from a human donor in good health. The CDR3 runs from the conserved cysteine through the conserved F or W. The size field is filled for only some rows; it gives once, few, many or a size class.

size	J	V	CDR3
.	TRBJ1-5	TRBV27	CASSLAINQPQHF
medium-sized	TRBJ2-3	TRBV11-3	CASSLGPTDTQYF
.	TRBJ1-6	TRBV6-5	CASSYTLAGLGPLHF
.	TRBJ2-6	TRBV6-4	CASKSSGANVLTF
medium-sized	TRBJ1-2	TRBV30	CAWSRETTNYGYTF
.	TRBJ2-5	TRBV5-6	CASSLVAEETQYF
medium-sized	TRBJ2-7	TRBV29-1	CSVVTGGNYEQYF
medium-sized	TRBJ2-5	TRBV19	CASRGANQETQYF
.	TRBJ1-1	TRBV19	CASSIKAGVDTEAFF
.	TRBJ2-3	TRBV6-5	CASSRGRSDTQYF
.	TRBJ2-2	TRBV12-3/TRBV12-4	CASGWGAPPNTGELFF
medium-sized	TRBJ2-5	TRBV5-5	CASSLGVQETQYF
medium-sized	TRBJ2-1	TRBV11-3	CASSAGRTPMNEQFF
medium-sized	TRBJ2-3	TRBV19	CASSIVSDTQYF
.	TRBJ1-2	TRBV6-5	CASKRQGVGAYGYTF
.	TRBJ1-4	TRBV19	CASSARGGTNEKLFF